This T cell receptor (beta chain) originates from a study of cytomegalovirus exposure and HLA in healthy donors. Study context: The approximately 710 first-cohort repertoires and the 110 or so validation repertoires shared the same platform, a later analysis reported.

The table came from immunoSEQ multiplex PCR; TCRdb's copy has only in-frame clones and leaves some out. The repertoire holds over 200,000 clones, with about 92% as singletons. As to this clone: The antigen is undetermined.

Study outcomes and limitations: The authors enumerated 150 to 200 TCR beta chains as linked to cytomegalovirus. High sensitivity and specificity were reportedly achieved when the classifier diagnosed cytomegalovirus status.

The TCR comes from a woman between 25 and 40 years old in good health and CMV-seronegative. The sequencing sample was made of PBMCs.

The CDR3 DNA sequence: TGCGCCAGCAGCGGGGGGCCCCACTCCACAGATACGCAGTATTTT. Translated, it gives CASSGGPHSTDTQYF. The chain recombines TRBV5-1 with TRBJ2-3, with D perhaps TRBD1 or TRBD2 (6 bases each). CDR1 is SGHRS, CDR2 YFSETQ, per germline. V dropped 4 bases and J dropped 2 bases, with 14 bases sitting between them. The CDR3 consists of 15 residues. The variable domain in full, with the rest retrieved from reference TRBV5-1 and TRBJ2-3, is KAGVTQTPRYLIKTRGQQVTLSCSPISGHRSVSWYQQTPGQGLQFLFEYFSETQRNKGNFPGRFSGRQFSNSRSEMNVSTLELGDSALYLCASSGGPHSTDTQYFGPGTRLTVL.